The source of this TCR beta chain is a study of T cell clusters in autoimmune cytopenias. Germline V gives CDR1 GTSNPN, CDR2 SVGIG (reference sequence). The CDR3 is 14 residues long. Whole-study results and caveats: TRB repertoire shifts in secondary cytopenia and chronic lymphocytic leukemia mostly reflected lymphoma, not autoimmunity. Primary autoimmune cytopenia patients appeared to lack physiological T cell clusters present in healthy donors. A dominant lymphoma-associated repertoire apparently masked the cluster-lack signature in secondary cytopenia versus chronic lymphocytic leukemia.

One tube held mixed TRB-A and TRB-B primer pools for touch-down PCR. TCRdb re-called the multiplex PCR reads and catalogs CDR3 proteins one per entry, DNA excluded. Its table lists approximately 4,600 distinct CDR3 sequences. Each sample's input was around 250 ng genomic DNA, roughly 38,000 genome equivalents. In regard to this clonotype: Antigen unknown.

The sample was peripheral blood. This chain connects TRBV30 to TRBJ2-5; the TCRdb D gene call, TRBD2, has no DNA to confirm it. The TCR originated in a human donor with an autoimmune cytopenia or autoimmune hepatitis (not recorded which). The CDR3 is CAWRASGRIETQYF.